This T cell receptor (beta chain) was sequenced during a study of T cell responses to AZD1222 COVID-19 vaccine. Overall study results and limits: The study found vaccine-associated CD4 TCRs spanning spike, dominant at 160-218 and 743-854. No repertoire was sampled before or during the peak T cell response, only after it.

The CDR3 is 19 amino acids. Germline CDR1 is SNHLY and CDR2 is FYNNEI. Trimming took 6 bases from V and 0 from J; bases not matched to a gene: 12. Comments on this clone: Its target is unknown.

Clones were read by immunoSEQ multiplex PCR, and TCRdb kept only the in-frame ones, dropping some. This table has around 70,000 clones, about 85% appearing once. The chain recombines TRBV2 with TRBJ1-6, with 9 bases that match TRBD1. This TCR was sampled from an adult in good health. The sequencing here drew on peripheral blood, taken on day 0 of AZD1222 vaccination. The DNA for the CDR3 is TGTGCCAGCAGAATAAGGGAGGGACAGGGAGTCTCCTATAATTCACCCCTCCACTTT. Translating gives CASRIREGQGVSYNSPLHF.